This paragraph covers one TCR beta chain sequence. Its matching antigen is unknown. TCRdb itself ran the 5' RACE reads through MiXCR, one entry per CDR3 protein. The repertoire holds 340,000 or so distinct CDR3 sequences, with roughly an eighth as singletons. The sample is drawn from a study of T cells after yellow fever vaccination. The wider study: The authors prepared low-cell-number fractions using SMART-Seq v4 Ultra Low Input.

Overall study findings and caveats: Post-booster samples contained most primary-vaccination clones (about 95% CD4, about 87% CD8). Peaking faster, on day 5 versus 15, the secondary response was nonetheless weaker.

V was shortened by 4 bases and J by 1 base, with 7 bases between the two germline ends. The CDR3 is made up of 13 amino acids. Germline CDR1 and CDR2: LGHNT and FRNRAP. V usage is TRBV12-5 and J usage is TRBJ1-1; tentatively, D is TRBD1 (5 bases). Material: CD4+ T cells sorted from PBMCs, obtained 15 days after the yellow fever booster vaccination. The sequence derives from a man between 18 and 29 years old who received the YFV17D yellow fever vaccine. The chain's CDR3 is CASGWGGNTEAFF. CDR3 bases: TGTGCTAGTGGTTGGGGGGGGAACACTGAAGCTTTCTTT.